The clone carrying this T cell receptor beta chain was seen only once. Time point specified: pre-reinfection, 55 to 20 weeks before reinfection detection. Sorted cells were sequenced directly ex vivo without any in vitro expansion. At all three reinfection time points, viable CD3+ CD8+ CD45RO- cells from a couple of donors served as controls. Produced via immunoSEQ multiplex PCR; TCRdb's table is partial and in-frame only. This table has 6,200 or so clones, 85% to 90% appearing once. The data belong to a study of memory CD8 T cells in hepatitis C reinfection. On the study more broadly: Chronic HCV followed reinfection in a couple of donors who cleared primary infection. A positive HCV RNA test after two negatives ≥60 days apart defined reinfection. Pre-reinfection sampling occurred 55 to 20 weeks ahead of detected reinfection.

The CDR3 is 19 residues long. Trimming took 3 bases from V and 2 from J; bases not matched to a gene: 17. Looked up from germline, CDR1 is LNHDA and CDR2 is SQIVND (reference sequence). V usage is TRBV19 and J usage is TRBJ2-7; 9 positions agree with TRBD1. Sequenced material: naive CD8+ T cells sorted from blood. The sequence came from a man aged 45 to 65 with hepatitis C virus infection. This CDR3 is CASSMGQGKSFSRPYEQYF. CDR3 nucleotides: TGTGCCAGTAGTATGGGACAGGGAAAATCCTTTTCCCGTCCCTACGAGCAGTACTTC.